Listed below are T cell receptor beta chains from one sample, sequenced in a study of blood T cell repertoires in COVID-19. Assay: immunoSEQ multiplex PCR; the TCRdb copy retains only in-frame clones and omits some. This table holds over 30,000 clones, 88% found once. Material for sequencing was peripheral blood. These receptor sequences come from a human donor in a cohort sampled during active COVID-19. The CDR3 runs from the conserved cysteine through the conserved F or W.

cdr3_aa | j_call | v_call
CASSTQGDNQPQHF | TRBJ1-5 | TRBV7-9
CASRRENNSPLHF | TRBJ1-6 | TRBV28
CASSEAPGSSYEQYF | TRBJ2-7 | TRBV6-1
CASSPGTSGGLYEQYF | TRBJ2-7 | TRBV6-2/TRBV6-3
CAWSRIAGGSYNEQFF | TRBJ2-1 | TRBV30
CASSPRDSDISSYEQYF | TRBJ2-7 | TRBV4-1
CASRPTGKSNQPQHF | TRBJ1-5 | TRBV6-5
CASSEALGQGGTQYF | TRBJ2-5 | TRBV2
CASSYRDIGNYEQYF | TRBJ2-7 | TRBV5-1
CASSVADIRNTEAFF | TRBJ1-1 | TRBV2
CASTLTGVYEQYF | TRBJ2-7 | TRBV28
CASSLRAQGSSYNSPLHF | TRBJ1-6 | TRBV5-6
CASSPGLTGSSYNEQFF | TRBJ2-1 | TRBV5-1
CASSLVSGSSYEQYF | TRBJ2-7 | TRBV5-1
CASSDLLGGELFF | TRBJ2-2 | TRBV6-4
CASSFGQGMSGNTIYF | TRBJ1-3 | TRBV7-2
CASSSYSGRDLNEQFF | TRBJ2-1 | TRBV11-3
CASSLRGTSVDTQYF | TRBJ2-3 | TRBV27
CASSLGAGTGESGANVLTF | TRBJ2-6 | TRBV7-8
CASRLTGATEAFF | TRBJ1-1 | TRBV6-5
CAISESSSGTPYNEQFF | TRBJ2-1 | TRBV10-3
CASSLGLATYNEQFF | TRBJ2-1 | TRBV6-4
CASSLGGGGHGTEAFF | TRBJ1-1 | TRBV7-9
CASTYRRQPQHF | TRBJ1-5 | TRBV12-3/TRBV12-4
CASSPAVPSGANVLTF | TRBJ2-6 | TRBV18
CATSESLGGQSAYGYTF | TRBJ1-2 | TRBV15
CASSQIGSTEAFF | TRBJ1-1 | TRBV3-1/TRBV3-2
CASSFLQREDGEQYF | TRBJ2-7 | TRBV28
CASSPVQGVQETQYF | TRBJ2-5 | TRBV18
CASSQGATGELFF | TRBJ2-2 | TRBV19
CASSLADRVSSYNEQFF | TRBJ2-1 | TRBV2
CAWSVSVSNTIYF | TRBJ1-3 | TRBV30
CASNVGGPHSPLHF | TRBJ1-6 | TRBV27
CASSLGTPDGAFF | TRBJ1-1 | TRBV7-8
CASSRAGTGVGEQYF | TRBJ2-7 | TRBV5-4
CASSVQASGSEQFF | TRBJ2-1 | TRBV9
CASSPKGLAGSTDTQYF | TRBJ2-3 | TRBV5-4
CASSRPGLGYEQYF | TRBJ2-7 | TRBV14
CASSPPRARDEAFF | TRBJ1-1 | TRBV18
CASSYRSGGSGDTQYF | TRBJ2-3 | TRBV6-5
CASSLKGEGLGNTIYF | TRBJ1-3 | TRBV27
CASSGRTAYEQYF | TRBJ2-7 | TRBV27
CAWSVELGDTEAFF | TRBJ1-1 | TRBV30
CASSDENPALHF | TRBJ1-6 | TRBV2
CASRNTGGEDEQYF | TRBJ2-7 | TRBV28
CASRTRQNTEAFF | TRBJ1-1 | TRBV12-3/TRBV12-4
CASSFEGGGPFPIQYF | TRBJ2-4 | TRBV28
CASSNVDRGRGYTF | TRBJ1-2 | TRBV5-6
CASSPGQGNEKLFF | TRBJ1-4 | TRBV7-9
CASSLAGDDEQYF | TRBJ2-7 | TRBV7-9
CASSSYRQPNEKLFF | TRBJ1-4 | TRBV18
CASSGLAQYEQYF | TRBJ2-7 | TRBV25-1
CASSFSGYNSPLHF | TRBJ1-6 | TRBV28